Here is one T cell receptor (beta chain) with its context. This entry is derived from a study of blood T cell repertoires in COVID-19. Using immunoSEQ multiplex PCR, the repertoire was profiled, and TCRdb retains in-frame clones only, with some absent. This table holds 150,000 to 200,000 clones, about 87% found once. The CDR3 is 14 amino acids. V lost 6 bases, J lost 2 bases, and 6 bases stayed unmatched. Germline V gene lookup returns CDR1 SGHNT and CDR2 YYREEE (reference sequence). J is TRBJ2-5 and V is TRBV5-4, with 8 bases lining up with TRBD2. The sample taken for sequencing was peripheral blood. The source of this sequence is a man aged 40-55 years with active or convalescent COVID-19. The CDR3 loop is CASNFGGGQETQYF. The DNA of the CDR3 is TGTGCCAGCAACTTCGGGGGGGGACAAGAGACCCAGTACTTC.